The rows below give T cell receptor beta chains drawn from one sample of a study of T cell responses to AZD1222 COVID-19 vaccine. Clones were read by immunoSEQ multiplex PCR, and TCRdb kept only the in-frame ones, dropping some. Counted here are some 96,000 clones, roughly nine tenths occurring once; the ten biggest clones make up under 3%. The source material was peripheral blood, sampled on day 0 of AZD1222 vaccination. These receptors were obtained from an adult in good health. The CDR3 runs from the conserved cysteine through the conserved F or W. The D gene is left open where the match is weak.

CDR3aa,CDR3nt,v_gene,d_gene,j_gene
CASSSDRVNTEAFF,TGCGCCAGCAGCTCCGACAGGGTCAACACTGAAGCTTTCTTT,TRBV5-1,TRBD1,TRBJ1-1
CASSLSRTGGTEAFF,TGTGCCAGCAGCTTATCGAGGACAGGAGGAACTGAAGCTTTCTTT,TRBV7-3,TRBD1,TRBJ1-1
CATSRDSGSEKLFF,TGTGCCACCAGCAGAGATTCAGGGTCGGAAAAACTGTTTTTT,TRBV15,NA,TRBJ1-4
CASSTGGNQPQHF,TGTGCCAGCAGCACAGGGGGCAATCAGCCCCAGCATTTT,TRBV2,TRBD1,TRBJ1-5
CASSPGDSPFGYTF,TGTGCCAGCAGCCCCGGGGACAGCCCTTTTGGCTACACCTTC,TRBV7-6,TRBD1,TRBJ1-2
CASSLFIEASRAPTEAFF,TGTGCCAGCAGCTTATTTATTGAGGCTAGCAGGGCCCCAACTGAAGCTTTCTTT,TRBV7-9,NA,TRBJ1-1
CASTRQGKNGYTF,TGTGCCAGCACAAGACAGGGAAAGAATGGCTACACCTTC,TRBV2,TRBD1,TRBJ1-2
CATNGRDNYFRGYEQYF,TGTGCCACCAATGGCAGGGACAACTATTTTAGGGGCTACGAGCAGTACTTC,TRBV24-1,NA,TRBJ2-7
CASRRVRGRGREQFF,TGTGCCAGCCGACGAGTACGGGGACGGGGGCGTGAGCAGTTCTTC,TRBV2,NA,TRBJ2-1
CASSWGLAGEGYEQYF,TGCGCCAGCAGCTGGGGGCTAGCGGGAGAGGGCTACGAGCAGTACTTC,TRBV5-1,TRBD2,TRBJ2-7
CASSESSGSSYEQYF,TGTGCCAGCAGTGAATCCAGCGGGAGCAGTTACGAGCAGTACTTC,TRBV6-4,TRBD2,TRBJ2-7
CASSSILRGRTEAFF,TGTGCCAGCAGTTCCATCCTAAGGGGACGGACTGAAGCTTTCTTT,TRBV27,NA,TRBJ1-1
CASSKGDRGNEQYF,TGTGCCAGCAGCAAAGGGGACAGGGGAAACGAGCAGTACTTC,TRBV21-1,NA,TRBJ2-7
CASSLTSRDFSSTDTQYF,TGCGCCAGCAGTCTGACATCGAGGGACTTCTCTAGCACAGATACGCAGTATTTT,TRBV5-1,NA,TRBJ2-3
CASSLGGTPLVDTQYF,TGTGCCAGCAGCCTGGGGGGGACACCCCTGGTAGATACGCAGTATTTT,TRBV7-3,NA,TRBJ2-3
CASSLGTGYEQYF,TGTGCCAGCAGCCTAGGGACAGGGTACGAGCAGTACTTC,TRBV11-2,TRBD1,TRBJ2-7
CASSPGTYLSEQFF,TGCGCCAGCAGCCCGGGGACTTACCTCTCCGAGCAGTTCTTC,TRBV5-1,NA,TRBJ2-1